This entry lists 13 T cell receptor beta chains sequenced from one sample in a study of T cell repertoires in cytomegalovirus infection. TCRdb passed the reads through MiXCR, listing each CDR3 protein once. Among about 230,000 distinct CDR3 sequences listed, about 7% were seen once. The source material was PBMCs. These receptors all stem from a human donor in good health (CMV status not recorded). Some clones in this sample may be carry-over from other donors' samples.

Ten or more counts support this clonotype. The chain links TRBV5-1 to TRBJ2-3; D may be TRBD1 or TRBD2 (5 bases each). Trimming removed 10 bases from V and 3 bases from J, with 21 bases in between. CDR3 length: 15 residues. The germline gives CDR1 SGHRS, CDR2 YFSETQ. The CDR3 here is CAGSLRGLQTDTQYF. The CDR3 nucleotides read TGCGCCGGCTCCCTCCGGGGCCTTCAGACAGATACGCAGTATTTT.

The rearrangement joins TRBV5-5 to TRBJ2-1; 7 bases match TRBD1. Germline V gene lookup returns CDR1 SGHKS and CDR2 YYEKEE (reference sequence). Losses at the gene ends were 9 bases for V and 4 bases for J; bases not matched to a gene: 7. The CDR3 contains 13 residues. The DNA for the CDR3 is TGTGCCACCGACCTACAGGGGTACAATGAGCAGTTCTTC. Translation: CATDLQGYNEQFF.

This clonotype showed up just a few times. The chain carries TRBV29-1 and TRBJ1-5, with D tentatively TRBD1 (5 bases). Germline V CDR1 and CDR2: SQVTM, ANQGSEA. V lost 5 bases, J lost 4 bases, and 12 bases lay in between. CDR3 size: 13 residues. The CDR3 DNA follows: TGCAGCGTTTCTACTGGGGGGAATCAGCCCCAGCATTTT. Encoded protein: CSVSTGGNQPQHF.

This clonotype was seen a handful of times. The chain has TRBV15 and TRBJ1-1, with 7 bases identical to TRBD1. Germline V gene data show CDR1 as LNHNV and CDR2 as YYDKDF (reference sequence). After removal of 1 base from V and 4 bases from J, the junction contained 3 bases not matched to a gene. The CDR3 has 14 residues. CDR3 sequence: CATSRAQGGTEAFF. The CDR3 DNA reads TGTGCCACCAGCAGAGCCCAGGGGGGCACTGAAGCTTTCTTT.

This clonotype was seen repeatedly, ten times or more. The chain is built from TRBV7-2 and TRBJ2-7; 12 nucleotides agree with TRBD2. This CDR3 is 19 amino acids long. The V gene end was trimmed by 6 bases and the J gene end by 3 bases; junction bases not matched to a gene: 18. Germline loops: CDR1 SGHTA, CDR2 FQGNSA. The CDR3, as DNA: TGTGCCAGCAGTAGAGGGCCCTCTAGCGGGGGGGCCAATCTCTACGAGCAGTACTTC. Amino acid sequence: CASSRGPSSGGANLYEQYF.

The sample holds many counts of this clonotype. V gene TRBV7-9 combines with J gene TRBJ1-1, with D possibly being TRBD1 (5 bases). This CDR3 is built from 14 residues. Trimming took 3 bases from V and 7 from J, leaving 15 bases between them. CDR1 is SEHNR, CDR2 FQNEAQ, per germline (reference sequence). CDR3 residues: CASSFSRGADEAFF. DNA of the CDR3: TGTGCCAGCAGCTTCTCGCGGGGCGCGGATGAAGCTTTCTTT.

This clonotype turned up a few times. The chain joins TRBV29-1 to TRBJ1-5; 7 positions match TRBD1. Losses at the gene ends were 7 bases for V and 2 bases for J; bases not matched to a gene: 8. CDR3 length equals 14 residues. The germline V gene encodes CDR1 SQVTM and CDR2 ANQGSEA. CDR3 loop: CSARQGDGNQPQHF. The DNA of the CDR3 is TGCAGCGCCCGACAGGGCGACGGCAATCAGCCCCAGCATTTT.

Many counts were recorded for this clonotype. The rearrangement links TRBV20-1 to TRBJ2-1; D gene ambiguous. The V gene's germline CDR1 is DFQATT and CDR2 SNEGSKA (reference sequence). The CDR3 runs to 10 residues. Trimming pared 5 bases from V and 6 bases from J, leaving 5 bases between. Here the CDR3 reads CSAVRNEQFF. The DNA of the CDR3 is TGCAGTGCTGTACGCAATGAGCAGTTCTTC.

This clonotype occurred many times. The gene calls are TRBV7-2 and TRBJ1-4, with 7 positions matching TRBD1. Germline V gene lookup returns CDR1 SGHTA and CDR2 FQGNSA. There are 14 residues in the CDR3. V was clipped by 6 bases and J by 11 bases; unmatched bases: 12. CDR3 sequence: CASRSGAGGSKLFF. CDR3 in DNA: TGTGCCAGCAGATCGGGGGCAGGGGGAAGTAAACTGTTTTTT.

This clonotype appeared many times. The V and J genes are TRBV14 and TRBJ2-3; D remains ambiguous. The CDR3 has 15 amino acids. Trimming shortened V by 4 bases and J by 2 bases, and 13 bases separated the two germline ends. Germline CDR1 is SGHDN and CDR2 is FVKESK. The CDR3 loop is CASSPNRDLTDTQYF. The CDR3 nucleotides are TGTGCCAGCAGCCCCAACAGAGATCTCACAGATACGCAGTATTTT.

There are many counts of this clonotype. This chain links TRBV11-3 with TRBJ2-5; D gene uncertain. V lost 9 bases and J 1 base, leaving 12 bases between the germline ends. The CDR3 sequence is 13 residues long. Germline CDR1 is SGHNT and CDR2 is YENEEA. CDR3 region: CARPTETQETQYF. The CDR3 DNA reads TGTGCCAGACCTACAGAAACCCAAGAGACCCAGTACTTC.

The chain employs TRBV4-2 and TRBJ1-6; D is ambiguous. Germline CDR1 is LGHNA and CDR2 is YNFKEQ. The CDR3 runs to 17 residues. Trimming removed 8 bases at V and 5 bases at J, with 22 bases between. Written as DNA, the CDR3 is TGTGCCAGCTCCCAAGTGGGAACCTACCGAGATAATTCACCCCTCCACTTT. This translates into CASSQVGTYRDNSPLHF.

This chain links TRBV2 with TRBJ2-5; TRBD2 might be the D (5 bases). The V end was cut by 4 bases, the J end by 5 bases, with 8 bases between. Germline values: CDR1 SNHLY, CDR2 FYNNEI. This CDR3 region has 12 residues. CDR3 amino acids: CASSVSGETQYF. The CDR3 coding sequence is TGTGCCAGCAGTGTGTCGGGGGAGACCCAGTACTTC.